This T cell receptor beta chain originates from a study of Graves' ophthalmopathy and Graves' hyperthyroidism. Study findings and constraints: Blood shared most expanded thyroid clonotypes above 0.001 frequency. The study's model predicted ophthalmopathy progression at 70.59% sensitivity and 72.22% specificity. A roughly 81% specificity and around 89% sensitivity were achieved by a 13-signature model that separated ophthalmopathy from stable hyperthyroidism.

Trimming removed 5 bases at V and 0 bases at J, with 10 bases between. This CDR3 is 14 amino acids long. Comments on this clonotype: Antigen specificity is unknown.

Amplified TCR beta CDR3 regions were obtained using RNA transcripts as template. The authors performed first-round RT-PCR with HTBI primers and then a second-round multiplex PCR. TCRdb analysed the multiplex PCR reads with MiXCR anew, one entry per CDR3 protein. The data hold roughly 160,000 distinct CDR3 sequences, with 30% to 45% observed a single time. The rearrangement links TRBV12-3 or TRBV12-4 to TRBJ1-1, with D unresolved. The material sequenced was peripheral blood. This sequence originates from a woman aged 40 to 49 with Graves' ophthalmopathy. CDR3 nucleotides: TGTGCCAGCAGTGAGAACAGAATGAACACTGAAGCTTTCTTT. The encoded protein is CASSENRMNTEAFF.